This T cell receptor beta chain was sequenced in a study of high-grade serous ovarian cancer treatment subgroups. Regarding the study as a whole: Tumors within one patient showed repertoire similarity of roughly 0.1 to 0.8.

From germline, CDR1 is GTSNPN and CDR2 SVGIG (reference sequence). This CDR3 is 14 amino acids long. The V and J ends lost 0 bases and 6 bases respectively, with 15 bases between them. Concerning this clone itself: Its antigen is not known.

Produced via immunoSEQ multiplex PCR; TCRdb's table is partial and in-frame only. The data hold several thousand clones, with about nine tenths observed a single time. Tumor samples were taken before definitive surgery or chemotherapy. The source is a human donor with high-grade serous ovarian cancer. Specimen: tumor tissue. The J gene is TRBJ2-7, the V gene TRBV30; D may be TRBD1 (5 bases). The chain's CDR3 is CAWSVLQASGEQYF. DNA of the CDR3: TGTGCCTGGAGTGTACTACAGGCATCGGGCGAGCAGTACTTC.